A single TCR beta chain is shown here with its context. Its target is unknown. This specimen comes from a study of cytomegalovirus exposure and HLA in healthy donors. Germline CDR1 MDHEN, CDR2 SYDVKM. J gave up 2 bases and V 5 bases, and 10 bases lay outside the gene matches. CDR3 size: 16 residues. Whole-study findings and limits: Being productive about 90% or about 30% of the time was typical of most TCR beta V segments in an earlier analysis. A later analysis showed that HLA-associated TCR beta chains had undergone more clonal expansion than equally common others. Several of the most significant clusters appeared linked to common viral pathogens, based on a later analysis.

At the time of sampling, donors were nominally healthy, though unrecorded immune exposures were likely. The PCR made use of 60 Vbeta and 13 Jbeta primers. The data were produced by immunoSEQ multiplex PCR, yet TCRdb's version contains in-frame clones alone and is incomplete. This sample's table reports just over 50,000 clones. Material: PBMCs. This TCR came from an older woman in good health and CMV-seropositive. This sequence joins TRBV28 and TRBJ1-2; TRBD1 matches at 8 bases. The CDR3 protein is CASSDRDRSFNYGYTF. In nucleotides, the CDR3 is TGTGCCAGCAGTGACCGGGACAGGAGTTTCAACTATGGCTACACCTTC.